One TCR beta chain is described in this entry. Its antigen remains unidentified. These data originate in a study of cytomegalovirus exposure and HLA in healthy donors. Trimming cost V 2 bases and J 5 bases; bases outside gene matches: 5. This CDR3 contains 14 residues. Germline assignment: CDR1 SNHLY and CDR2 FYNNEI. PCR primers comprised 60 Vbeta and 13 Jbeta primers. Profiling relied on immunoSEQ multiplex PCR, and the TCRdb table lists in-frame clones only, not all of them. Of about 160,000 clones in the sample, about 80% were seen once. Findings of the study overall: Previous analysis showed most TCR beta V segments were productive about 87% or about 30% of the time. A few chains linked to CMV were shown in vitro to be specific for CMV antigens. Upon later analysis, HLA-associated TCR beta chains proved more clonally expanded than other, equally common chains.

Source material: PBMCs. The chain couples TRBV2 to TRBJ2-7; TRBD1 aligns across 8 bases. This sequence was found in a female donor in good health and CMV-seronegative. Here the CDR3 reads CASSESSGGDEQYF. CDR3 DNA sequence: TGTGCCAGCAGTGAATCATCAGGGGGCGACGAGCAGTACTTC.